A single sample is the source of the 10 T cell receptor beta chains below, sequenced in a study of CD8 T cells in Susac syndrome. RNA, at about 0.45 to 1 ug, was reverse transcribed with random hexamers. TCRdb redid the calling of the immunoSEQ multiplex PCR reads with MiXCR, one entry per CDR3 protein. The table includes around 80,000 distinct CDR3 sequences, about 94% detected once. Sequencing input: CD8+ T cells from PBMCs. The receptors come from a human donor in good health.

The CDR3 region has the DNA TGTGCCAGCAGCCCTAGCGCCAGAAATGAGCAGTTCTTC. It encodes CASSPSARNEQFF. This chain connects TRBV5-4 to TRBJ2-1, with D possibly matching TRBD2 (6 bases). Germline V gives CDR1 SGHNT, CDR2 YYREEE (reference sequence). V was shortened by 4 bases and J by 7 bases, with 12 bases between the two germline ends. CDR3 length: 13 amino acids.

The chain links TRBV7-9 to TRBJ2-7; no firm D call. The CDR3 runs to 14 residues. Trimming removed 1 base from V and 5 bases from J, with 12 bases in between. Germline loops: CDR1 SEHNR, CDR2 FQNEAQ (reference sequence). The CDR3 reads CASSLGFGSDEQYV. In nucleotides, the CDR3 is TGTGCCAGCAGCTTAGGTTTTGGGTCTGACGAGCAGTACGTC.

The CDR3: CASSLGGGGNNEQFF. CDR3 in DNA: TGTGCCAGCAGTTTAGGAGGGGGTGGGAACAATGAGCAGTTCTTC. This chain links TRBV27 with TRBJ2-1, with D possibly called TRBD1 or TRBD2 (6 bases each). The CDR3 extends over 15 amino acids. With 2 bases removed from V and 5 bases from J, the gap between germline ends came to 13 bases. The germline V gene has CDR1 MNHEY and CDR2 SMNVEV (reference sequence).

The chain links TRBV23-1 to TRBJ2-1; D is ambiguous. TRBV23-1 is filed as an ORF, its function uncertain. V was clipped by 1 base and J by 0 bases, with 10 bases between them. This CDR3 has 16 amino acids. The CDR3 sequence: CASSQFLSFSYNEQFF. CDR3 nucleotide sequence: TGCGCCAGCAGTCAATTCCTTAGCTTCTCCTACAATGAGCAGTTCTTC.

The chain joins TRBV7-6 to TRBJ2-1, with D possibly matching TRBD2 (5 bases). CDR3 length: 13 amino acids. CDR1 is SGHVS, CDR2 FNYEAQ, per germline. V dropped 1 base and J dropped 4 bases, with 5 bases sitting between them. Here the CDR3 DNA reads TGTGCCAGCAGCTTAGGGGAGTACAATGAGCAGTTCTTC. Its translation is CASSLGEYNEQFF.

The chain links TRBV12-5 to TRBJ2-2; perhaps TRBD1 as D (5 bases). There are 16 residues in the CDR3. Germline values: CDR1 LGHNT, CDR2 FRNRAP. V dropped 0 bases and J dropped 1 base, with 9 bases sitting between them. The CDR3 here is CASGLVRTLNTGELFF. DNA for the CDR3: TGTGCTAGTGGTTTGGTACGGACACTGAACACCGGGGAGCTGTTTTTT.

The chain recombines TRBV4-1 with TRBJ2-7, with TRBD1 matching over 7 bases. J lost 5 bases, V lost 3 bases, and 7 bases had no gene match. This CDR3 contains 14 residues. Germline values: CDR1 MGHRA, CDR2 YSYEKL. CDR3 sequence reads: CASSQGDRADEQYF. The CDR3 region has the DNA TGCGCCAGCAGCCAGGGAGACAGGGCCGACGAGCAGTACTTC.

This chain connects TRBV7-6 to TRBJ2-1; D remains unclear. Germline V CDR1 and CDR2: SGHVS, FNYEAQ. V shed 3 bases and J shed 0 bases, with 15 bases lying between them. The CDR3 has 17 amino acids. The CDR3 loop reads CASSFLFGGSSYNEQFF. The CDR3 DNA sequence: TGTGCCAGCAGCTTCCTGTTTGGCGGCAGCTCCTACAATGAGCAGTTCTTC.

This clonotype is a singleton in its sample. The CDR3 DNA reads as TGCAGTGCTCTCCCGGGAGGGCAGTTCTTC. Encoded protein: CSALPGGQFF. The chain uses TRBV20-1 and TRBJ2-1, with 7 bases identical to TRBD2. The CDR3 consists of 10 residues. Germline V gene lookup returns CDR1 DFQATT and CDR2 SNEGSKA (reference sequence). The J segment lost 12 bases and the V segment lost 5 bases, leaving 4 bases of the junction unmatched.

V and J are TRBV27 and TRBJ2-1; D is undetermined. The CDR3 totals 14 residues. Germline V gene sequence: CDR1 MNHEY, CDR2 SMNVEV (reference sequence). V lost 5 bases, J lost 10 bases, and 18 bases lay in between. CDR3 nucleotides: TGTGCCAGCAGTCGGTCCTCTTCAATCCGCGAGCAGTTCTTC. This codes for CASSRSSSIREQFF.